Here is one T cell receptor (beta chain) with its context. The data belong to a study of cytomegalovirus exposure and HLA in healthy donors. Primers: 60 Vbeta forward and 13 Jbeta reverse. Produced via immunoSEQ multiplex PCR; TCRdb's table is partial and in-frame only. The table records about 160,000 clones, around 75% of them present only once. Trimming at V came to 5 bases and at J to 7 bases, leaving 4 bases not matched to a gene. Germline lookup yields CDR1 MNHEY and CDR2 SMNVEV (reference sequence). CDR3 length: 12 residues. The source material was PBMCs. The TCR originated in a female donor in good health and CMV-seronegative. The J gene is TRBJ2-7, the V gene TRBV27; 8 positions match TRBD1. The CDR3 DNA reads as TGTGCCAGCAGTCAGGGGGCGGGTGAGCAGTACTTC. Encoded protein: CASSQGAGEQYF.